These T cell receptor beta chains were read from a single sample in a study of control samples from healthy donors and cancer patients. Repertoires were generated with immunoSEQ multiplex PCR, while TCRdb's copy carries only in-frame clones and drops some. The table records around 68,000 clones, 83% of them present only once. The sample taken for sequencing was blood. The receptors come from a man aged 60-69 years in good health. CDR3s leave out the opening cysteine and the closing phenylalanine or tryptophan.

J gene: TRBJ2-5; V gene: TRBV7-3; CDR3 protein: ATEGTSGGADGTQY
J gene: TRBJ2-1; V gene: TRBV7-9; CDR3 protein: ASSSDLAGGGDEQF
J gene: TRBJ2-1; V gene: TRBV19; CDR3 protein: ASSMGYEQF
J gene: TRBJ2-2; V gene: TRBV5-6; CDR3 protein: ASSLELVGELF
J gene: TRBJ1-3; V gene: TRBV28; CDR3 protein: ASSLQVVSGNTIY
J gene: TRBJ2-7; V gene: TRBV5-5; CDR3 protein: ASSLARTGGYEQY
J gene: TRBJ1-5; V gene: TRBV6-2/TRBV6-3; CDR3 protein: ASSQGPASGHNQPQH
J gene: TRBJ1-1; V gene: TRBV3-1/TRBV3-2; CDR3 protein: ASSPQGNTEAF
J gene: TRBJ2-7; V gene: TRBV5-6; CDR3 protein: ASSLKGMPYEQY
J gene: TRBJ2-7; V gene: TRBV15; CDR3 protein: ATSRERWGSYEQY
J gene: TRBJ2-1; V gene: TRBV3-1/TRBV3-2; CDR3 protein: ASSQRDRAPVEQF
J gene: TRBJ2-7; V gene: TRBV29-1; CDR3 protein: SVEMEGTYEQY
J gene: TRBJ1-5; V gene: TRBV4-3; CDR3 protein: ASSQGRGSDQPQH
J gene: TRBJ1-5; V gene: TRBV6-2/TRBV6-3; CDR3 protein: ASSYRHYDQPQH
J gene: TRBJ1-5; V gene: TRBV5-6; CDR3 protein: ASSFGSNQPQH
J gene: TRBJ1-5; V gene: TRBV6-6; CDR3 protein: ASSLGPNSNQPQH
J gene: TRBJ1-6; V gene: TRBV2; CDR3 protein: ASTARDSYNSPLH
J gene: TRBJ1-1; V gene: TRBV6-5; CDR3 protein: ASSTGHTLNTEAF
J gene: TRBJ2-7; V gene: TRBV10-3; CDR3 protein: AISVSTGTLNEQY
J gene: TRBJ1-6; V gene: TRBV7-8; CDR3 protein: ASSLLQGDSPLH
J gene: TRBJ1-3; V gene: TRBV3-1/TRBV3-2; CDR3 protein: ASSPTLTSGNTIY
J gene: TRBJ2-2; V gene: TRBV3-1/TRBV3-2; CDR3 protein: ASSISGTGELF
J gene: TRBJ2-5; V gene: TRBV11-2; CDR3 protein: ASSFGGRETQY
J gene: TRBJ2-1; V gene: TRBV15; CDR3 protein: ATIPGAGGGEQF
J gene: TRBJ1-5; V gene: TRBV28; CDR3 protein: ASSPSHGNSQPQH
J gene: TRBJ2-7; V gene: TRBV11-1; CDR3 protein: ASSSLGASYEQY
J gene: TRBJ2-2; V gene: TRBV5-1; CDR3 protein: ASSYVQGFTGELF
J gene: TRBJ2-1; V gene: TRBV19; CDR3 protein: ASSIGAGGGGEQF
J gene: TRBJ1-5; V gene: TRBV15; CDR3 protein: ATSSGPGSNQPQH
J gene: TRBJ1-1; V gene: TRBV6-5; CDR3 protein: ASRDRTMNTEAF
J gene: TRBJ2-7; V gene: TRBV9; CDR3 protein: ASSQSTGSSYEQY
J gene: TRBJ1-2; V gene: TRBV15; CDR3 protein: ATSRDQGGYT
J gene: TRBJ1-1; V gene: TRBV19; CDR3 protein: ASSMSRGTEAF
J gene: TRBJ2-7; V gene: TRBV19; CDR3 protein: ASSTSGTPYEQY
J gene: TRBJ2-3; V gene: TRBV7-3; CDR3 protein: ASSLGGTDTQY
J gene: TRBJ2-7; V gene: TRBV25-1; CDR3 protein: ASLGGGEQY
J gene: TRBJ2-3; V gene: TRBV2; CDR3 protein: ASSDDGTTQY
J gene: TRBJ1-6; V gene: TRBV5-5; CDR3 protein: ASSFGTPRGSPLH
J gene: TRBJ1-2; V gene: TRBV28; CDR3 protein: ASSVTGNYGYT
J gene: TRBJ1-2; V gene: TRBV9; CDR3 protein: ASSDLWQTTNGYT
J gene: TRBJ1-2; V gene: TRBV19; CDR3 protein: ASSRLLQGRYGYT
J gene: TRBJ1-4; V gene: TRBV11-2; CDR3 protein: ASSSSTGANEKLF
J gene: TRBJ2-3; V gene: TRBV25-1; CDR3 protein: ASSPAGGPIGQTQY
J gene: TRBJ2-1; V gene: TRBV29-1; CDR3 protein: SAWSKRDKGSSYNEQF
J gene: TRBJ2-7; V gene: TRBV15; CDR3 protein: ATSRDRYEQY
J gene: TRBJ2-2; V gene: TRBV6-5; CDR3 protein: ASSKDGGTGELF